The clone carrying this TCR beta chain was seen only a few times. This record comes from a study of T cell repertoires in aging, cancer and after chemotherapy. The CDR3 is 12 amino acids. V lost 2 bases to trimming and J lost 6 bases, with 8 bases between them. The template was genomic DNA from peripheral blood, not RNA. TRB rearrangements spanning V, D and J were amplified using mixed TRB-A/B primers. Via MiXCR, TCRdb re-called the multiplex PCR reads, giving one row per CDR3 protein. This sample has about 3,000 distinct CDR3 sequences, with almost 25% found just once. Sequenced input: blood. The TCR was taken from a human donor with a solid tumor. V usage is TRBV12-3 or TRBV12-4 and J usage is TRBJ2-7, with D unclear. CDR3 amino acids: CASSLFRREQYF. The CDR3 DNA follows: TGTGCCAGCAGTTTATTCAGGCGCGAGCAGTACTTC.